Following are 20 T cell receptor beta chains from one sample sequenced in a study of cytomegalovirus exposure and HLA in healthy donors. PCR involved 60 Vbeta and 13 Jbeta primers. The method was immunoSEQ multiplex PCR; TCRdb's version includes in-frame clones alone and lacks a portion of them. The table shows about 160,000 clones, with around 84% occurring only once. The sample comprised PBMCs. These TCRs come from a middle-aged man in good health and CMV-seropositive.

This chain links TRBV11-3 with TRBJ1-3; no firm D call. The CDR3 runs 15 residues. Germline CDR1 is SGHNT and CDR2 is YENEEA. Trimming cost V 6 bases and J 1 base, with 13 bases left between them. In DNA, the CDR3 is TGTGCCAGCAGACTCCGGGGAAAGTCTGGAAACACCATATATTTT. Translating it yields CASRLRGKSGNTIYF.

The rearrangement joins TRBV5-1 to TRBJ2-3; 10 bases fit TRBD1. Trimming took 3 bases from V and 5 from J; bases not matched to a gene: 9. Per the germline V gene, CDR1 is SGHRS and CDR2 is YFSETQ. This CDR3 is 16 amino acids long. CDR3 loop: CASSSTGTGVLDTQYF. CDR3 nucleotides: TGCGCCAGCAGCTCGACCGGGACAGGGGTCCTAGATACGCAGTATTTT.

Only one count was recorded for this clone. In nucleotides, the CDR3 is TGTGCCAGTAACGTGGCTTTGAACACCGGGGAGCTGTTTTTT. Translating it yields CASNVALNTGELFF. The V gene is TRBV19, the J gene TRBJ2-2; D uncertain. CDR3 size: 14 residues. Germline loops: CDR1 LNHDA, CDR2 SQIVND (reference sequence). Trimming shortened V by 7 bases and J by 1 base, and 10 bases separated the two germline ends.

The chain carries TRBV2 and TRBJ1-4, with D perhaps TRBD1 (5 bases). Germline CDR1 is SNHLY and CDR2 is FYNNEI. The CDR3 is 15 amino acids. V lost 2 bases and J lost 8, with 15 bases in between. The CDR3 loop is CASSELRGGGEKLFF. The CDR3 DNA sequence: TGTGCCAGCAGTGAATTAAGGGGCGGGGGAGAAAAACTGTTTTTT. The full variable domain, with the rest looked up from reference TRBV2 and TRBJ1-4, is EPEVTQTPSHQVTQMGQEVILRCVPISNHLYFYWYRQILGQKVEFLVSFYNNEISEKSEIFDDQFSVERPDGSNFTLKIRSTKLEDSAMYFCASSELRGGGEKLFFGSGTQLSVL.

CDR3 DNA: TGCGCCAGCAGTGAGGTTAGCAATGAGCAGTTCTTC. It codes for CASSEVSNEQFF. The chain recombines TRBV10-2 with TRBJ2-1; D remains ambiguous. V lost 2 bases and J 6 bases, leaving 5 bases between the germline ends. The CDR3 runs 12 residues. Germline V lookup: CDR1 WSHSY, CDR2 SAAADI.

The chain employs TRBV6-1 and TRBJ1-2, with TRBD1 identical over 9 bases. This CDR3 spans 14 amino acids. Germline CDR1 and CDR2: MNHNS and SASEGT. After removal of 8 bases from V and 8 bases from J, the junction contained 12 bases not matched to a gene. The CDR3, as DNA: TGTGCCAGCCTCCCGGACAGGGGATTTTGGGGCTACACCTTC. Its translation: CASLPDRGFWGYTF.

The chain joins TRBV2 to TRBJ2-1, with TRBD2 matching 8 bases. There are 16 residues in the CDR3. CDR1 and CDR2 from the germline V gene are SNHLY and FYNNEI. With V trimmed by 8 bases and J by 8 bases, 17 bases remained unmatched. In DNA, the CDR3 is TGTGCCAGCGACCTCGGGGGTAGCGGGGTTGACTATGAGCAGTTCTTC. This gives the protein CASDLGGSGVDYEQFF. The variable domain in full, with the rest retrieved from reference TRBV2 and TRBJ2-1, is EPEVTQTPSHQVTQMGQEVILRCVPISNHLYFYWYRQILGQKVEFLVSFYNNEISEKSEIFDDQFSVERPDGSNFTLKIRSTKLEDSAMYFCASDLGGSGVDYEQFFGPGTRLTVL.

The rearrangement links TRBV14 to TRBJ1-5; perhaps TRBD1 as D (5 bases). The germline V gene encodes CDR1 SGHDN and CDR2 FVKESK. Trimming stripped 1 base from V and 2 bases from J, with 24 bases between. The CDR3 totals 20 residues. The CDR3 DNA is TGTGCCAGCAGCCAAGTGCGGCTCAGGGTGATCAGGCGCGGCAATCAGCCCCAGCATTTT. This translates into CASSQVRLRVIRRGNQPQHF.

The chain is built from TRBV5-4 and TRBJ2-2; 8 positions match TRBD1. The CDR3 is 17 residues long. Per the germline V gene, CDR1 is SGHNT and CDR2 is YYREEE (reference sequence). V was clipped by 3 bases and J by 6 bases; unmatched bases: 13. In nucleotides, the CDR3 is TGTGCCAGCAGCTCACCCCGAGGACAGGGAATGTCCGGGGAGCTGTTTTTT. Its protein is CASSSPRGQGMSGELFF. The variable domain in full, with the rest retrieved from reference TRBV5-4 and TRBJ2-2, is ETGVTQSPTHLIKTRGQQVTLRCSSQSGHNTVSWYQQALGQGPQFIFQYYREEENGRGNFPPRFSGLQFPNYSSELNVNALELDDSALYLCASSSPRGQGMSGELFFGEGSRLTVL.

The genes are TRBV7-9 and TRBJ2-6; a weak D match, TRBD1 (6 bases). Germline V CDR1 and CDR2: SEHNR, FQNEAQ (reference sequence). This CDR3 is built from 16 residues. Trimming stripped 6 bases from V and 0 bases from J, with 12 bases between. The CDR3 DNA reads as TGTGCCAGCAGTCGACAGGTACTCTCTGGGGCCAACGTCCTGACTTTC. It is translated as CASSRQVLSGANVLTF.

The chain joins TRBV29-1 to TRBJ2-7; D is possibly TRBD1 (6 bases). Germline values: CDR1 SQVTM, CDR2 ANQGSEA. The CDR3 extends over 13 amino acids. The ends were cut back, 4 bases at V and 5 bases at J, with 15 bases in the middle. Here the CDR3 reads CSVVGRGTHEQYF. The CDR3 DNA sequence: TGCAGCGTTGTCGGCAGGGGAACCCACGAGCAGTACTTC.

The CDR3 region is CASQLAASGRGNYNEQFF. CDR3 in DNA: TGCGCCAGCCAATTGGCGGCTAGCGGGAGAGGAAACTACAATGAGCAGTTCTTC. This sequence joins TRBV5-1 and TRBJ2-1; 10 bases agree with TRBD2. Looked up from germline, CDR1 is SGHRS and CDR2 is YFSETQ. The CDR3 is 18 amino acids. Losses at the gene ends were 7 bases for V and 3 bases for J; bases not matched to a gene: 16.

This rearrangement joins TRBV5-4 to TRBJ2-1, with TRBD1 matching 8 bases. The CDR3 has 13 amino acids. The germline V gene has CDR1 SGHNT and CDR2 YYREEE (reference sequence). V shed 3 bases, J shed 6 bases, and the junction held 2 bases outside the gene matches. As DNA, the CDR3 is TGTGCCAGCAGCTCTGACAGGGGCAATGAGCAGTTCTTC. Protein: CASSSDRGNEQFF.

This clone occurred once. The CDR3 loop is CASSPEGVGNTIYF. CDR3 sequence (DNA): TGTGCCAGCTCACCAGAAGGGGTTGGAAACACCATATATTTT. The chain employs TRBV18 and TRBJ1-3, with a tentative D call TRBD1 (5 bases). Germline lookup yields CDR1 KGHSH and CDR2 LQKENI. The V gene lost 2 bases and the J gene lost 3 bases, with 8 bases spanning the gap. The CDR3 is 14 residues long.

The chain recombines TRBV15 with TRBJ1-4; 9 bases match TRBD1. The junction had 2 bases not matched to a gene; V was cut back by 1 base and J by 5 bases. The CDR3 is 15 residues long. Per germline, CDR1 LNHNV and CDR2 YYDKDF (reference sequence). The CDR3 coding sequence is TGTGCCACCAGCAGAGCGGGGACAGGGAATGAAAAACTGTTTTTT. The encoded protein is CATSRAGTGNEKLFF.

The CDR3 reads CASSLRAPGRGNTGELFF. The CDR3 coding sequence is TGTGCCAGCAGCTTAAGGGCCCCCGGCAGGGGTAACACCGGGGAGCTGTTTTTT. The chain employs TRBV7-6 and TRBJ2-2; a possible D gene is TRBD1 (6 bases). From germline, CDR1 is SGHVS and CDR2 FNYEAQ. This CDR3 region has 18 residues. V was shortened by 2 bases and J by 2 bases, with 18 bases between the two germline ends.

Comments on this clone: A junction end diverges from the germline sequence, so it may reflect a read error. This chain connects TRBV7-9 to TRBJ2-7; D is perhaps TRBD1 (6 bases). Germline V gene sequence: CDR1 SEHNR, CDR2 FQNEAQ (reference sequence). This CDR3 has 16 residues. CDR3: CSSSSQGTGSSYEQYF. The CDR3 nucleotides are TGTTCCAGCAGCTCCCAGGGGACGGGCAGCTCCTACGAGCAGTACTTC.

The V gene is TRBV5-1, the J gene TRBJ1-6; TRBD1 matches at 7 bases. The CDR3 loop spans 16 amino acids. After removal of 3 bases from V and 5 bases from J, the junction contained 8 bases not matched to a gene. In germline, CDR1 is SGHRS, CDR2 YFSETQ. The CDR3 sequence is CASSSTRGKNNSPLHF. As DNA, the CDR3 is TGCGCCAGCAGCTCTACCAGGGGGAAGAATAATTCACCCCTCCACTTT.

This sequence joins TRBV2 and TRBJ2-1; 12 bases match TRBD1. CDR3 length: 16 residues. Trimming cost V 6 bases and J 8 bases; bases outside gene matches: 11. Germline V lookup: CDR1 SNHLY, CDR2 FYNNEI. This CDR3 reads CASRDRDRGRRYEQFF. CDR3 DNA: TGTGCCAGCAGGGACCGGGACAGGGGGCGACGCTATGAGCAGTTCTTC. Full variable domain (remainder filled in from reference TRBV2 and TRBJ2-1): EPEVTQTPSHQVTQMGQEVILRCVPISNHLYFYWYRQILGQKVEFLVSFYNNEISEKSEIFDDQFSVERPDGSNFTLKIRSTKLEDSAMYFCASRDRDRGRRYEQFFGPGTRLTVL.

The J gene is TRBJ1-2, the V gene TRBV6-5; maybe TRBD1 (6 bases). CDR1 is MNHEY, CDR2 SVGAGI, per germline. V was cut by 6 bases and J by 2 bases, with 10 bases left in between. The CDR3 has 13 amino acids. DNA for the CDR3: TGTGCCAGCAGCCGAGGACAGAACTATGGCTACACCTTC. Translated, it gives CASSRGQNYGYTF.